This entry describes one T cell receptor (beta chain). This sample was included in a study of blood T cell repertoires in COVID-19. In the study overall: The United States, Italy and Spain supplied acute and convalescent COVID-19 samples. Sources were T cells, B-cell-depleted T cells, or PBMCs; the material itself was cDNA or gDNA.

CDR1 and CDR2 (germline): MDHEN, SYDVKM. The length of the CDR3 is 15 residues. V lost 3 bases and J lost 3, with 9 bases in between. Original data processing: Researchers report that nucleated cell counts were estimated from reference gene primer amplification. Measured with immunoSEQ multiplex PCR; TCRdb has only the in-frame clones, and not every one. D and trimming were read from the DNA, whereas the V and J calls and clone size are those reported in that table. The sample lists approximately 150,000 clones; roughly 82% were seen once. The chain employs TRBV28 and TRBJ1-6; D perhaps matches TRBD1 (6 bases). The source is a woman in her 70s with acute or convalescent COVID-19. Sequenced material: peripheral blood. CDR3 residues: CASSLGTLYNSPLHF. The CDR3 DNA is TGTGCCAGCAGTTTGGGGACACTCTATAATTCACCCCTCCACTTT.